This T cell receptor beta chain was documented in a study of blood T cell repertoires in COVID-19. Overall study: Donors in the United States, Italy and Spain gave samples during acute or convalescent COVID-19.

This CDR3 region has 16 residues. Germline values: CDR1 SEHNR, CDR2 FQNEAQ (reference sequence). Trimming removed 1 base from V and 0 bases from J, with 10 bases in between. Per the original methods: Amplifying reference gene primers gave estimates of nucleated cell counts. Clones were sequenced by immunoSEQ multiplex PCR, and TCRdb holds only the in-frame ones, with some missing. Clone size and the V and J calls come from that table; the DNA yielded D and trimming. The table lists around 65,000 clones, about 84% of them singletons. Material for sequencing was peripheral blood. This chain uses TRBV7-9 with TRBJ2-1, with a tentative D call TRBD2 (6 bases). This receptor was obtained from a human donor in a cohort sampled during active COVID-19. The CDR3 DNA reads as TGTGCCAGCAGCTTAGGGGCGGGGAGCTCCTACAATGAGCAGTTCTTC. Translating it yields CASSLGAGSSYNEQFF.